A selection of T cell receptor beta chains follows, all from one sample in a study of shared clonotypes between healthy human individuals. TCRdb keeps only in-frame clones here, not all; method: immunoSEQ multiplex PCR. This repertoire shows 2 million to 3 million clones, about 92% found once; its top ten account for over 0.12%. Sequenced input: naive CD4+ T cells sorted from blood. All receptors come from a man between 18 and 29 years old in good health. CDR3s include the opening cysteine and the closing phenylalanine or tryptophan. D genes are given only for firm matches. The size of a clone is reported for some rows only, either as once, few or many, or as a class for expanded clones.

cdr3_aa cdr3_nt d_call j_call clone_size v_call
CASSTVGRGQETQYF TGTGCCAGCAGCACCGTGGGTAGGGGGCAAGAGACCCAGTACTTC - TRBJ2-5 - TRBV27
CASSNAGDSNQPQHF TGTGCCAGCAGTAACGCTGGGGATAGCAATCAGCCCCAGCATTTT - TRBJ1-5 - TRBV28
CASSNIGRDSGNTIYF TGTGCCAGTAGTAACATCGGCAGGGACTCTGGAAACACCATATATTTT - TRBJ1-3 - TRBV19
CASSEGTGGYEQYF TGCGCCAGCAGCGAGGGGACGGGGGGATACGAGCAGTACTTC TRBD2 TRBJ2-7 - TRBV5-1
CASSVGGSARETQYF TGTGCCAGCAGCGTAGGAGGGAGTGCTCGAGAGACCCAGTACTTC - TRBJ2-5 - TRBV9
CARPTGGPNEQYF TGCGCCAGGCCGACAGGGGGCCCTAACGAGCAGTACTTC TRBD1 TRBJ2-7 - TRBV10-2
CASSLGTKTYNEQFF TGTGCCAGCAGCCTCGGGACTAAAACCTACAATGAGCAGTTCTTC TRBD2 TRBJ2-1 - TRBV7-2
CASSVASQGTNTEAFF TGTGCCAGCAGCGTAGCTTCCCAGGGGACAAACACTGAAGCTTTCTTT - TRBJ1-1 - TRBV9
CASSETGRWDEQYF TGTGCCAGTAGTGAAACGGGACGGTGGGACGAGCAGTACTTC - TRBJ2-7 - TRBV19
CASSLTGARETQYF TGTGCCAGCAGCTTGACAGGGGCACGAGAGACCCAGTACTTC TRBD1 TRBJ2-5 - TRBV5-4
CASSPRAGWETQYF TGTGCCAGCAGCCCGCGGGCCGGGTGGGAGACCCAGTACTTC - TRBJ2-5 - TRBV7-9
CASRLGSQETQYF TGTGCCAGCAGACTCGGATCCCAAGAGACCCAGTACTTC - TRBJ2-5 - TRBV2
CASSSPGQGVEKLFF TGTGCCAGTAGCTCTCCGGGACAGGGGGTTGAAAAACTGTTTTTT TRBD1 TRBJ1-4 - TRBV19
CASRRTGAYYGYTF TGTGCCAGCAGACGGACAGGCGCTTACTATGGCTACACCTTC TRBD1 TRBJ1-2 once TRBV28
CASTGQYYEQYF TGTGCCAGCACTGGCCAGTACTACGAGCAGTACTTC - TRBJ2-7 once TRBV2
CASSPRIDSPLHF TGTGCCAGCTCACCCCGAATTGATTCACCCCTCCACTTT - TRBJ1-6 - TRBV18
CASSLRGQTGNEKLFF TGTGCCAGCAGCTTGCGGGGGCAGACGGGTAATGAAAAACTGTTTTTT - TRBJ1-4 - TRBV5-4
CASSIPGLAGAGELFF TGTGCCAGTAGTATCCCGGGACTAGCGGGAGCCGGGGAGCTGTTTTTT TRBD2 TRBJ2-2 - TRBV19
CASSFSSGGLNTGELFF TGCGCCAGCAGCTTTTCCAGCGGGGGGCTGAACACCGGGGAGCTGTTTTTT TRBD2 TRBJ2-2 - TRBV5-1
CASSPPASLSSYEQYF TGTGCCAGCAGCCCTCCGGCCAGCCTTAGCTCCTACGAGCAGTACTTC - TRBJ2-7 - TRBV5-6
CASTPLPGTGELFF TGTGCCAGCACGCCCCTCCCCGGGACCGGGGAGCTGTTTTTT - TRBJ2-2 - TRBV6-1
CASSSGTANNEKLFF TGTGCCAGCAGCTCCGGGACAGCCAATAATGAAAAACTGTTTTTT TRBD1 TRBJ1-4 - TRBV11-2
CASSDTGTNTEAFF TGTGCCAGCAGTGATACAGGCACGAACACTGAAGCTTTCTTT - TRBJ1-1 - TRBV25-1
CASSLVSPNTEAFF TGTGCCAGCAGTTTAGTATCGCCGAACACTGAAGCTTTCTTT - TRBJ1-1 - TRBV28
CASRPGVSYGYTF TGTGCCAGCCGGCCGGGGGTAAGCTATGGCTACACCTTC - TRBJ1-2 few TRBV6-5
CSVARDIGQPQHF TGCAGCGTTGCCAGGGACATAGGGCAGCCCCAGCATTTT - TRBJ1-5 - TRBV29-1
CASSPPPERLYEQYF TGTGCCAGCTCACCACCTCCAGAACGCCTCTACGAGCAGTACTTC - TRBJ2-7 - TRBV18
CASSVGGQEWSGNYGYTF TGTGCCAGCAGCGTAGGGGGACAGGAGTGGAGTGGGAACTATGGCTACACCTTC TRBD1 TRBJ1-2 few TRBV9
CASSPGGGLGGSGNTIYF TGTGCCAGCAGCCCTGGGGGCGGACTAGGGGGCTCTGGAAACACCATATATTTT - TRBJ1-3 - TRBV7-2
CSVDGAGLQETQYF TGCAGCGTTGACGGTGCCGGGCTACAAGAGACCCAGTACTTC - TRBJ2-5 - TRBV29-1
CASSSGQKNQPQHF TGTGCCAGTAGTTCCGGACAGAAGAATCAGCCCCAGCATTTT - TRBJ1-5 - TRBV19
CASSLLTGSNNEQFF TGTGCCAGCAGCTTGTTGACAGGGTCAAACAATGAGCAGTTCTTC TRBD1 TRBJ2-1 - TRBV5-5
CASSEVGVSEQYF TGTGCCAGCAGTGAAGTAGGGGTAAGCGAGCAGTACTTC - TRBJ2-7 - TRBV6-1
CASSESRTGELFF TGTGCCAGCAGTGAGTCAAGGACCGGGGAGCTGTTTTTT - TRBJ2-2 - TRBV2
CASSQDYGTPSMRDYGYTF TGTGCCAGCAGCCAAGATTATGGGACACCCTCTATGAGGGACTATGGCTACACCTTC - TRBJ1-2 - TRBV14
CAITDRVSYEQYF TGTGCCATCACGGACAGGGTCTCCTACGAGCAGTACTTC TRBD1 TRBJ2-7 - TRBV10-3
CASSKGQLYGYTF TGTGCCAGTAGCAAGGGACAGCTCTATGGCTACACCTTC TRBD1 TRBJ1-2 - TRBV19
CASSLDRNEQYF TGTGCCAGCAGCTTGGACAGGAACGAGCAGTACTTC - TRBJ2-7 - TRBV5-6
CASSLGMGNTEAFF TGTGCCAGCAGCTTGGGGATGGGGAACACTGAAGCTTTCTTT - TRBJ1-1 - TRBV5-8
CASSERAGTGLYEQYF TGTGCCAGCAGTGAGAGGGCCGGGACAGGCCTCTACGAGCAGTACTTC TRBD1 TRBJ2-7 - TRBV25-1
CASGLVPNGADYGYTF TGTGCTAGTGGTTTGGTACCTAACGGGGCAGACTATGGCTACACCTTC - TRBJ1-2 few TRBV12-5
CASTPLAGASYEQYF TGTGCCAGCACTCCTCTGGCAGGGGCCTCCTACGAGCAGTACTTC - TRBJ2-7 - TRBV2
CASSLNPHGGYTF TGTGCCAGCAGCTTAAACCCCCATGGGGGCTACACCTTC - TRBJ1-2 - TRBV7-9
CASSPPSPSYEQYF TGTGCCAGCTCCCCTCCCTCCCCCTCCTACGAGCAGTACTTC - TRBJ2-7 once TRBV18
CASSINLNTEAFF TGTGCCAGCTCCATCAATCTGAACACTGAAGCTTTCTTT - TRBJ1-1 - TRBV6-5
CASSLGQGGYNEQFF TGTGCCAGCAGCTTAGGACAGGGGGGCTACAATGAGCAGTTCTTC TRBD1 TRBJ2-1 - TRBV7-2
CASSLTTGPDTEAFF TGTGCCAGCTCCCTCACGACAGGACCCGACACTGAAGCTTTCTTT - TRBJ1-1 once TRBV18
CASSPRAALGNTIYF TGTGCCAGCAGCCCCCGGGCGGCCCTAGGAAACACCATATATTTT - TRBJ1-3 - TRBV11-2
CATSRDRESYGYTF TGTGCCACCAGCAGGGACAGGGAAAGTTATGGCTACACCTTC TRBD1 TRBJ1-2 - TRBV15
CASTQRGGANTGELFF TGCGCCAGCACCCAGCGGGGGGGGGCGAACACCGGGGAGCTGTTTTTT TRBD2 TRBJ2-2 - TRBV5-1
CASSDSRTLNTGELFF TGTGCCAGCAGTGACTCGAGGACGCTTAACACCGGGGAGCTGTTTTTT - TRBJ2-2 - TRBV6-4
CATRGGQETQYF TGTGCCACTAGAGGGGGGCAAGAGACCCAGTACTTC - TRBJ2-5 - TRBV28
CASSLWDGTYEQYF TGTGCCAGCAGTTTATGGGACGGTACCTACGAGCAGTACTTC - TRBJ2-7 - TRBV28
CASSLGASSGYNEQFF TGCGCCAGCAGCTTGGGGGCGTCTAGCGGATACAATGAGCAGTTCTTC TRBD2 TRBJ2-1 - TRBV5-1
CASSEEVNTIYF TGTGCCAGCAGTGAAGAAGTAAACACCATATATTTT - TRBJ1-3 - TRBV6-1
CASSLYPGPREQYF TGTGCCAGCAGTTTATACCCGGGACCTCGCGAGCAGTACTTC - TRBJ2-7 - TRBV28
CASSPRLGMQGVTNEKLFF TGTGCCAGCTCGCCAAGATTGGGAATGCAGGGTGTTACTAATGAAAAACTGTTTTTT - TRBJ1-4 - TRBV18